This TCR beta chain came from a study of CD8 T cells in Susac syndrome. Study outcomes and limitations: The study's TCR sequencing and HLA analysis covered a relatively small number of individuals, and the study acknowledged this.

TEMRA cells were FACS-enriched and CD8+ and CD4+ T cells negatively isolated. Random hexamers were used to reverse transcribe roughly 0.45 to 1 ug of RNA. Amplification of TCR beta CDR3 was carried out by immunoSEQ multiplex PCR, which covered 54 Vbeta and 13 Jbeta segments. One entry per CDR3 protein, called by TCRdb with MiXCR from the immunoSEQ multiplex PCR reads. The sample has fewer than 250,000 distinct CDR3 sequences; under 95% are singletons. Notes on this clonotype: Its antigen is not known.

The CDR3 contains 14 residues. The material sequenced was CD4+ T cells from PBMCs. The receptor was isolated from a human donor in good health. V usage is TRBV21-1 and J usage is TRBJ2-1; TRBD2, the table's D call, was not compared with the DNA. TRBV21-1 is deemed a pseudogene. The CDR3 spells CASSKPRGENEQFF. The CDR3 DNA reads as TGTGCCAGCAGCAAGCCGCGGGGGGAGAATGAGCAGTTCTTC.